These 27 T cell receptor beta chains were sequenced from one sample in a study of T cell responses to AZD1222 COVID-19 vaccine. TCRdb's copy holds only in-frame clones and misses some; the assay was immunoSEQ multiplex PCR. Of about 110,000 clones listed, about nine tenths are singletons. The sequencing here drew on peripheral blood, taken on day 0 of AZD1222 vaccination. The source of these receptors is an adult in good health.

The V and J genes are TRBV19 and TRBJ2-7; 7 bases agree with TRBD2. The CDR3 length is 15 residues. CDR1 is LNHDA and CDR2 is SQIVND in the germline V gene (reference sequence). The ends lost 5 bases at V and 2 bases at J; junction bases unmatched: 9. DNA for the CDR3: TGTGCCAGTAGTCTGGATATTAGCGGGCCCTACGAGCAGTACTTC. It is translated as CASSLDISGPYEQYF.

V and J are TRBV6-5 and TRBJ1-6; no definite D call. Looked up from germline, CDR1 is MNHEY and CDR2 is SVGAGI. This CDR3 has 14 amino acids. Trimming removed 6 bases from V and 8 bases from J, with 14 bases in between. The CDR3 loop reads CASSLGRPDSPLHF. CDR3 in DNA: TGTGCCAGCAGCTTAGGGAGACCCGATTCACCCCTCCACTTT.

The chain uses TRBV19 and TRBJ1-4; 7 bases fit TRBD1. V lost 4 bases to trimming and J lost 3 bases; unmatched junction nucleotides: 5. The CDR3 covers 15 residues. Germline V gives CDR1 LNHDA, CDR2 SQIVND (reference sequence). The CDR3 DNA reads TGTGCCAGTAGTAGCAGGGGGGCAGCTAATGAAAAACTGTTTTTT. Its translation: CASSSRGAANEKLFF.

For this clone: Other DNA variants within this sample encode the same CDR3. J is TRBJ2-7 and V is TRBV2, with TRBD2 identical over 10 bases. Germline CDR1 SNHLY, CDR2 FYNNEI. V gave up 1 base and J gave up 2 bases; unmatched junction bases: 2. CDR3 size: 15 residues. This CDR3 reads CASSEGTSGPYEQYF. The DNA for the CDR3 is TGTGCCAGCAGTGAAGGGACTAGCGGACCCTACGAGCAGTACTTC.

The genes are TRBV7-9 and TRBJ1-2; 7 positions match TRBD1. J gave up 5 bases and V 4 bases, and 1 base lay outside the gene matches. In germline, CDR1 is SEHNR, CDR2 FQNEAQ (reference sequence). This CDR3 is 12 amino acids long. CDR3 sequence reads: CASSSGGYGYTF. DNA for the CDR3: TGTGCCAGCAGCTCAGGGGGATATGGCTACACCTTC.

The V call is TRBV19, the J call TRBJ2-1; D perhaps matches TRBD1 (6 bases). The CDR3 contains 15 residues. Trimming stripped 5 bases from V and 10 bases from J, with 21 bases between. Germline loops: CDR1 LNHDA, CDR2 SQIVND (reference sequence). The DNA for the CDR3 is TGTGCCAGTAGTGGCAGGGGCCAGCCAAACGGAGAGCAGTTCTTC. Translation: CASSGRGQPNGEQFF.

This chain connects TRBV5-1 to TRBJ2-3; perhaps TRBD1 as D (5 bases). The CDR3 extends over 15 amino acids. Trimming cost V 0 bases and J 4 bases, with 12 bases left between them. Germline V lookup: CDR1 SGHRS, CDR2 YFSETQ. This CDR3 is CASSLGQGFSDTQYF. The CDR3 DNA reads TGCGCCAGCAGCTTGGGCCAGGGCTTTTCAGATACGCAGTATTTT.

The gene calls are TRBV28 and TRBJ2-2; weak D call: TRBD2 (6 bases). The germline CDR1 and CDR2 sequences are MDHEN and SYDVKM. Deletions cut 6 bases from V and 7 bases from J, with 18 bases between. The CDR3 loop spans 15 amino acids. The CDR3 bases are TGTGCCAGCAGCATAGGTGGTGGGAGGTTCGGGGAGCTGTTTTTT. Translation: CASSIGGGRFGELFF.

This clone showed up just a few times. The J gene is TRBJ1-2, the V gene TRBV4-2; D remains ambiguous. Per germline, CDR1 LGHNA and CDR2 YNFKEQ. V was clipped by 0 bases and J by 5 bases, with 10 bases between them. This CDR3 has 14 residues. CDR3 nucleotides: TGTGCCAGCAGCCAAGATAGGACGGCTTATGGCTACACCTTC. It translates to CASSQDRTAYGYTF.

This chain joins TRBV30 and TRBJ2-4, with a possible D match to TRBD2 (5 bases). Germline assignment: CDR1 GTSNPN and CDR2 SVGIG (reference sequence). The CDR3 totals 11 residues. V was pared by 6 bases and J by 8 bases, with 11 bases between. The CDR3 region has the DNA TGTGCCTGCACTAGTGGAGACATTCAGTACTTC. Amino acid sequence: CACTSGDIQYF.

CDR3 region: CASSLGLARDAYEQYF. CDR3 in DNA: TGTGCCAGCAGCTTGGGACTAGCGAGGGATGCCTACGAGCAGTACTTC. The J gene is TRBJ2-7, the V gene TRBV5-7; 8 bases are a match to TRBD2. TRBV5-7 is reported as an ORF; its role is uncertain. Trimming removed 0 bases from V and 2 bases from J; junction bases left unmatched: 7. The CDR3 has 16 amino acids.

The CDR3 reads CASSLVDRDSNEKLFF. The CDR3 nucleotides read TGTGCCAGCAGCTTGGTGGACAGGGACTCTAATGAAAAACTGTTTTTT. V usage is TRBV5-6 and J usage is TRBJ1-4; TRBD1 matches 8 bases. The V segment lost 0 bases and the J segment 3 bases; nucleotides outside the gene matches: 4. CDR3 length: 16 residues. CDR1 and CDR2 (germline): SGHDT, YYEEEE.

This clone was found a few times. The gene calls are TRBV30 and TRBJ1-6; D call uncertain. The CDR3 runs 14 residues. CDR1 and CDR2 from the germline V gene are GTSNPN and SVGIG (reference sequence). Trimming took 4 bases from V and 6 from J, leaving 13 bases between them. The CDR3 DNA follows: TGTGCCTGGAAAGAGGGTTTAGTTAATTCACCCCTCCACTTT. Its translation: CAWKEGLVNSPLHF.

The rearrangement joins TRBV6-5 to TRBJ2-7; a weak D match, TRBD2 (5 bases). The CDR3 loop spans 14 amino acids. Trimming took 0 bases from V and 6 from J, leaving 12 bases between them. CDR1 is MNHEY and CDR2 is SVGAGI in the germline V gene. The CDR3 loop reads CASSYSLDRGEQYF. CDR3 bases: TGTGCCAGCAGTTACTCCCTTGACCGGGGCGAGCAGTACTTC.

This rearrangement joins TRBV7-9 to TRBJ2-2, with 12 nucleotides matching TRBD1. Germline assignment: CDR1 SEHNR and CDR2 FQNEAQ (reference sequence). Unmatched junction bases numbered 11, after V lost 8 bases and J lost 4 bases. This CDR3 is built from 17 residues. CDR3 sequence reads: CASVNAGQGALTGELFF. In DNA form, the CDR3 reads TGTGCCAGCGTGAACGCGGGACAGGGGGCGCTCACCGGGGAGCTGTTTTTT.

The chain combines TRBV5-3 with TRBJ2-1; TRBD2 matches at 9 bases. TRBV5-3 is recorded as an ORF, its role being uncertain. The CDR3 sequence is 16 residues long. With 4 bases clipped from V and 8 bases from J, the junction kept 13 bases outside the gene matches. The CDR3 region is CARSGGLASPRDEQFF. As DNA, the CDR3 is TGTGCCAGAAGCGGGGGACTAGCCTCACCTCGTGATGAGCAGTTCTTC.

The chain joins TRBV7-9 to TRBJ2-2; 8 bases map to TRBD1. V was clipped by 9 bases and J by 1 base; unmatched bases: 4. Germline V gene lookup returns CDR1 SEHNR and CDR2 FQNEAQ (reference sequence). The CDR3 runs 14 residues. The CDR3 spells CARETGENTGELFF. CDR3 DNA sequence: TGTGCCAGGGAGACAGGGGAGAACACCGGGGAGCTGTTTTTT.

The J gene is TRBJ2-1, the V gene TRBV13; the match to TRBD2 covers 11 bases. J gave up 3 bases and V 4 bases, and 5 bases lay outside the gene matches. The CDR3 consists of 16 residues. Germline loops: CDR1 PRHDT, CDR2 FYEKMQ (reference sequence). CDR3 sequence: CASSSIAGGFYNEQFF. In DNA, the CDR3 is TGTGCCAGCAGCTCCATAGCGGGAGGGTTCTACAATGAGCAGTTCTTC.

The V gene is TRBV28, the J gene TRBJ2-7, with D perhaps TRBD2 (5 bases). The germline CDR1 and CDR2 sequences are MDHEN and SYDVKM. With 6 bases removed from V and 0 bases from J, the gap between germline ends came to 15 bases. The CDR3 runs to 15 residues. For the CDR3, the DNA is TGTGCCAGCAGCCCCCCGGGGTCTCGCTCCTACGAGCAGTACTTC. Protein sequence: CASSPPGSRSYEQYF.

The chain links TRBV10-3 to TRBJ2-7; 10 positions agree with TRBD2. Germline CDR1 ENHRY, CDR2 SYGVKD. The junction had 9 bases not matched to a gene; V was cut back by 6 bases and J by 7 bases. The CDR3 totals 14 residues. As DNA, the CDR3 is TGTGCCATCAGCGCACTAGCGGGGTTAGGAGAGCAGTACTTC. Translated: CAISALAGLGEQYF.

The chain is built from TRBV3-1 (or the pseudogene TRBV3-2) and TRBJ2-2; 9 bases map to TRBD1. Germline V gene data show CDR1 as LGHDT and CDR2 as YNNKEL (reference sequence). The V segment lost 4 bases and the J segment 1 base; nucleotides outside the gene matches: 4. The CDR3 extends over 16 amino acids. CDR3 in DNA: TGTGCCAGCAGCCCGTCGGGACAGGGGAACACCGGGGAGCTGTTTTTT. Translated: CASSPSGQGNTGELFF.

The chain employs TRBV3-1 (or the pseudogene TRBV3-2) and TRBJ1-5; D gene unclear. Deletions cut 2 bases from V and 6 bases from J, with 5 bases between. The CDR3 sequence is 12 residues long. Looked up from germline, CDR1 is LGHDT and CDR2 is YNNKEL (reference sequence). The CDR3 loop reads CASSQSSQPQHF. CDR3 bases: TGTGCCAGCAGCCAATCATCTCAGCCCCAGCATTTT.

The V and J genes are TRBV28 and TRBJ1-3; TRBD1 agrees at 8 bases. V lost 5 bases and J lost 2; bases outside the gene matches: 5. Germline CDR1 is MDHEN and CDR2 is SYDVKM. The CDR3 consists of 15 residues. DNA for the CDR3: TGTGCCAGCAGTGAAACAGGGGGTCCTGGAAACACCATATATTTT. Amino acids: CASSETGGPGNTIYF.

This clone was seen a handful of times. The genes are TRBV10-3 and TRBJ1-4; 7 nucleotides agree with TRBD1. The CDR3 is made up of 13 amino acids. After removal of 10 bases from V and 6 bases from J, the junction contained 8 bases not matched to a gene. Germline CDR1 ENHRY, CDR2 SYGVKD. CDR3 protein: CATRGTEDEKLFF. CDR3 coding DNA: TGTGCCACAAGGGGGACAGAGGATGAAAAACTGTTTTTT.

CDR3 in amino acids: CASSLGGPHQPQHF. In nucleotides, the CDR3 is TGTGCCAGCAGCTTGGGCGGGCCACATCAGCCCCAGCATTTT. The chain combines TRBV5-6 with TRBJ1-5; D unclear. This CDR3 has 14 amino acids. Trimming cost V 0 bases and J 5 bases, with 9 bases left between them. Germline CDR1 reads SGHDT; CDR2 reads YYEEEE.

V usage is TRBV10-3 and J usage is TRBJ2-2, with D possibly being TRBD1 or TRBD2 (5 bases each). V lost 10 bases, J lost 7 bases, and 16 bases lay in between. Germline V CDR1 and CDR2: ENHRY, SYGVKD. This CDR3 comprises 13 residues. The CDR3 sequence: CATSPRGGGELFF. The CDR3 DNA sequence: TGTGCCACCAGCCCACGTGGGGGCGGGGAGCTGTTTTTT.

J is TRBJ1-4 and V is TRBV28; maybe TRBD1 (5 bases). Germline loops: CDR1 MDHEN, CDR2 SYDVKM. This CDR3 has 11 amino acids. V dropped 11 bases and J dropped 8 bases, with 12 bases sitting between them. CDR3 sequence (DNA): TGTGCCGCCTCGGGGACCGAAAAACTGTTTTTT. Residues: CAASGTEKLFF.